The clone carrying this T cell receptor beta chain occurred once. This sample was included in a study of blood T cell repertoires in COVID-19. Study-level information: Whether acute or convalescent, the COVID-19 samples came from the United States, Italy and Spain. PBMCs, B-cell-depleted T cells, or T cells were the source of the cDNA or gDNA that made up the material.

Germline CDR1 is GTSNPN and CDR2 is SVGIG (reference sequence). This CDR3 contains 15 residues. J was trimmed by 7 bases and V by 0 bases; bases with no gene match: 7. Authors' data handling: It was from reference gene primer amplification that nucleated cell counts were estimated. Produced via immunoSEQ multiplex PCR; TCRdb's table is partial and in-frame only. V and J calls and clone size are those listed in that table; D and trimming were worked out from the DNA. The sample contains roughly 350,000 clones, about 85% of which appear only once. The sample was peripheral blood. The rearrangement links TRBV30 to TRBJ2-1; TRBD1 matches at 9 bases. The TCR originated in a woman aged 18-29 years with acute or convalescent COVID-19. CDR3 sequence: CAWSVGGTGSNEQFF. CDR3 DNA: TGTGCCTGGAGTGTTGGGGGGACAGGGAGTAATGAGCAGTTCTTC.